This T cell receptor beta chain was documented in a study of blood T cell repertoires in COVID-19. Study in general: The recovered donors of Cohort 3 showed two negative PCRs, clearance, or symptom resolution.

This clone has more than one count but fewer than ten. Deletions cut 5 bases from V and 0 bases from J, with 11 bases between. The CDR3 consists of 15 residues. Germline V gene lookup returns CDR1 MNHEY and CDR2 SMNVEV (reference sequence). Per the authors' pipeline: Amplifying reference gene primers gave estimates of nucleated cell counts. Measured with immunoSEQ multiplex PCR; TCRdb has only the in-frame clones, and not every one. That table supplies the V and J calls and clone size; D and trimming were determined from the DNA. This sample has hundreds of thousands of clones, with roughly 90% found just once.

This chain joins TRBV27 and TRBJ1-3; D uncertain. The sample comprised PBMCs or T cells enriched from blood (not recorded which). The TCR originated in a woman aged 50 to 60 in a cohort exposed to, infected with or recovered from COVID-19 (not recorded which). CDR3 DNA sequence: TGTGCCAGCAGTCGGTTTCTGAGCTCTGGAAACACCATATATTTT. Protein: CASSRFLSSGNTIYF.